This T cell receptor beta chain was documented in a study of T cells after yellow fever vaccination. This clonotype was detected a few times. CDR3 length equals 17 residues. Looked up from germline, CDR1 is SGHTA and CDR2 is FQGNSA. V shed 5 bases, J shed 0 bases, and the junction held 6 bases outside the gene matches. Conversion of TCR transcripts into cDNA relied on 5'RACE template switching, which added a universal primer site and UMIs. TCRdb reprocessed the 5' RACE reads via MiXCR and lists one record per CDR3 protein. The sample lists just under 600,000 distinct CDR3 sequences, roughly 14% seen once, with more than 12% in the top ten.

Sequenced material: PBMCs, taken on the day of the yellow fever booster vaccination. The chain links TRBV7-2 to TRBJ2-3; TRBD2 matches 12 bases. This receptor was taken from a man in his thirties or forties who received the YFV17D yellow fever vaccine. CDR3 loop: CASSQTSGRTSTDTQYF. CDR3 DNA: TGTGCCAGCAGCCAAACTAGCGGGAGGACTAGCACAGATACGCAGTATTTT.